This T cell receptor beta chain was captured in a study of shared clonotypes between healthy human individuals (dated by TCRdb to 2019 to 2021). Some background on the complete study: Three men and two women, aged 18 to 49 years, made up the cohort. To estimate repertoire size and how much clonotypes are shared between individuals, the study performed deep sequencing of blood TCR repertoires from about five healthy adults. For each donor, CD4 naive and CD4 memory were each given three plates, CD8 naive was given two plates, and CD8 memory was given one plate. Different laboratories and diverse techniques were used to prepare libraries and sequence TCR repertoires, to increase sequencing depth and limit assay-specific biases. Leukapheresis yielded between about 0.94 and 8.9 billion PBMCs per donor. The paper's findings and limits, for the study overall: Pairwise subsampling led to the expectation that sequencing depth would affect the degree of clonotype sharing among donors. Clonotypes shared by all four sorted-subset donors showed higher generation probabilities than non-shared clonotypes. The small number of donors limited the genetic and exposure-history diversity represented. Across a handful of donors, 5% to 6% of naive CD4, approximately 3.5% of naive CD8, approximately 2.5% of memory CD4, and about 0.4% of memory CD8 clonotypes were shared. Sampling was restricted to blood, and TCR repertoires in tissue are likely to differ from TCR repertoires in blood. Even with the large sequencing depth, rarefaction of the sorted-subset datasets indicated that sequencing was incomplete. Naive subsets generally had larger estimated clonotype richness than memory subsets did.

The donors were healthy, HIV-negative adults who had no recently reported acute infections or vaccinations. Every donor was a Caucasian adult residing in Nashville, Tennessee, USA. CD4+ T cells were enriched by magnetic negative selection, after which naive cells were positively selected on CD45RA and the negative fraction was taken as the memory subset. Blood was obtained by leukapheresis, after which PBMCs were separated by Ficoll-Histopaque density gradient centrifugation and cryopreserved in liquid nitrogen vapor phase. Analytical flow cytometry was used to check the purity and quantity of every magnetically sorted T cell population. Genomic DNA was isolated from each sorted fraction and quantified by UV absorbance on a Nanodrop 2000c. A remark on this clone: The antigen it binds to is not known. Per-base quality was not reported, and no clone a single base away is much larger than it.

Via the germline V gene, CDR1 is MNHNS and CDR2 SASEGT. The CDR3 contains 14 residues, cysteine and phenylalanine counted. Kept here is only the CDR3 DNA, which spans 42 bases and is read in frame from base 1. V is cut by 6 bases and J by 0 bases, and the space between the germline ends is 9 bases. Using the deep immunoSEQ assay, TCR CDR3 regions were amplified from genomic DNA by multiplex PCR. Extracted genomic DNA from each cell subset was spread evenly across all wells of several immunoSEQ 96-well plates, with each plate serving as a replicate. For sorted subsets, each replicate PCR was loaded with about 200 ng genomic DNA, equivalent to roughly 30,000 T cell genomes. Purified libraries were measured with a Qubit 3.0 fluorometer, size-checked on a Bioanalyzer 2100, and measured again with the KAPA Library Quantification kit. Each immunoSEQ 96-well plate was sequenced on its own single-read 150-cycle Illumina NextSeq 550 flow cell. The study's processing was this. Because only junctional sequences without quality scores were contained in the immunoSEQ output, filtering matching that applied to full-length reads could not be performed. Sequences were annotated with PyIR, a Python wrapper for IgBLAST v1.9, and V/J genes and CDR3 were assigned using IMGT germline references. Any read was removed if the V/J assignment was weak (E-value above 1e-6), the CDR3 was missing, or the read contained stop codons, out-of-frame junctions, or ambiguous translated residues. V3J clonotypes were defined as sequences sharing the same inferred V gene, J gene, and CDR3 amino acid sequence. The percentage overlap between two repertoires was calculated by dividing the number of shared unique clonotypes by the size of the smaller repertoire. Three approaches were used to assess repertoire richness: RTK rarefaction, the Chao1 estimator, and Recon v2.1 estimates of unobserved clonotypes. Generation probabilities for all TCRbeta clonotypes obtained by the gDNA method from a handful of donors were computed using OLGA. Sourced from immuneACCESS, this table was stored by TCRdb with only in-frame sequences that have V and J called. A share of the clones is absent; for the studies checked, an unresolved V gene accounts for under half, and the remainder has no known explanation. V and J calls and clone size are copied from that table; D and trimming were computed from the DNA. The sample table holds 400,000 to 600,000 clones, of which more than 95% were seen once. Of the sample, about 0.064% falls within the top ten clones.

The receptor comes from a woman between 25 and 40 years old in good health. The chain is assembled from TRBV6-1 and TRBJ1-5; 5 matching bases give a weak D call of TRBD1. Specimen: naive CD4+ T cells sorted from blood. The sample's cell subset or site label, in plain terms: CD45RA+ positively selected. This receptor has the CDR3 CASRRQHSNQPQHF. The bases read TGTGCCAGCAGGAGACAGCATAGCAATCAGCCCCAGCATTTT.